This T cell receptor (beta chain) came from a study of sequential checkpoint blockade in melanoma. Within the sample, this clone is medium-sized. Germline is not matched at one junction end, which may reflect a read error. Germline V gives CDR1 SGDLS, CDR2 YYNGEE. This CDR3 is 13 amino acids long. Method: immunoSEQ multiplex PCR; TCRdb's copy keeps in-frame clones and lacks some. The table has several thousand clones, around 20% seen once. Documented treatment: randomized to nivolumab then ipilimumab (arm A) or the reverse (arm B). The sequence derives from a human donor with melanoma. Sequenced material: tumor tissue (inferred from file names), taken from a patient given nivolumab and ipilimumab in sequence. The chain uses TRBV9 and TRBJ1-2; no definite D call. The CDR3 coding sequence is TGTGCCAGCAGCGATGGACGGTACTATGGTTACACCTTC. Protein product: CASSDGRYYGYTF.